Listed here is a single T cell receptor beta chain. The data originate from a study of blood T cell repertoires in COVID-19. Background on the study: Two consecutive negative NP/OP PCR tests, clearance, or resolved symptoms defined Cohort 3 recovery. Samples of COVID-19 (acute and convalescent) were obtained from the United States, Italy and Spain.

The germline gives CDR1 LGHNT, CDR2 FRNRAP. The CDR3 has 12 residues. The V gene lost 5 bases and the J gene lost 5 bases, with 7 bases spanning the gap. Study processing details: Counts of nucleated cells, estimated from reference gene primer amplification, were obtained. Clones were read by immunoSEQ multiplex PCR, and TCRdb kept only the in-frame ones, dropping some. That table is the source of V, J and clone size, and D and trimming were worked out from the DNA. The sample has about 190,000 clones, around 87% seen once; the top ten hold about 22%. The sequenced material came from PBMCs or T cells enriched from blood (not recorded which). J is TRBJ2-1 and V is TRBV12-5; maybe TRBD1 (6 bases). This TCR was sampled from a woman between 40 and 55 years old in a cohort exposed to, infected with or recovered from COVID-19 (not recorded which). Here the CDR3 reads CASGQGNNEQFF. The CDR3 nucleotides are TGTGCTAGTGGTCAGGGGAACAATGAGCAGTTCTTC.